A selection of T cell receptor beta chains follows, all from one sample in a study of human CD4 T cells and Enterobacteriaceae. Clones were read by immunoSEQ multiplex PCR, and TCRdb kept only the in-frame ones, dropping some. The data contain under 800 clones, roughly 39% of them singletons. Sequenced: bacteria-reactive CD4+ T cells grown in culture. These receptor sequences come from a human donor in good health. Both conserved end residues are part of each CDR3. The D gene is left open where the match is weak. Not every row has a clone size; where given, it reads once, few, many or a size class.

V: TRBV27
size: few
J: TRBJ2-3
D: TRBD1
CDR3: CASSLRDRGQDTQYF
DNA: TGTGCCAGCTCCCTCCGGGACAGGGGGCAAGATACGCAGTATTTT

V: TRBV19
size: large
J: TRBJ1-1
D: TRBD1
CDR3: CASSTRTGGGDTEAFF
DNA: TGTGCCAGTAGTACCCGAACAGGGGGAGGGGACACTGAAGCTTTCTTT

V: TRBV10-2
size: .
J: TRBJ2-7
D: .
CDR3: CASRQTVTYEQYF
DNA: TGCGCCAGCAGACAGACAGTTACCTACGAGCAGTACTTC

V: TRBV10-1
size: large
J: TRBJ2-1
D: .
CDR3: CASSESYSRTGGRDEQFF
DNA: TGCGCCAGCAGTGAGTCGTATTCCCGCACAGGTGGGCGCGATGAGCAGTTCTTC

V: TRBV5-6
size: large
J: TRBJ1-5
D: TRBD1
CDR3: CASSFRTGVGQPQHF
DNA: TGTGCCAGCAGCTTTCGTACAGGGGTGGGTCAGCCCCAGCATTTT

V: TRBV19
size: .
J: TRBJ1-5
D: .
CDR3: CASSISRGGIGSNQPQHF
DNA: TGTGCCAGTAGTATTAGTCGTGGAGGAATCGGGAGCAATCAGCCCCAGCATTTT

V: TRBV11-3
size: .
J: TRBJ1-1
D: TRBD1
CDR3: CASSLVSTGGEGAFF
DNA: TGTGCCAGCAGCTTAGTGTCTACAGGGGGAGAGGGTGCTTTCTTT

V: TRBV20-1
size: few
J: TRBJ2-7
D: .
CDR3: CSARGYYEQYF
DNA: TGCAGTGCTCGGGGCTACTACGAGCAGTACTTC

V: TRBV28
size: medium-sized
J: TRBJ2-7
D: .
CDR3: CASSDVQSYEQYF
DNA: TGTGCCAGCAGCGACGTACAGTCCTACGAGCAGTACTTC

V: TRBV7-7
size: .
J: TRBJ2-2
D: TRBD1
CDR3: CASSPTGGTGELFF
DNA: TGTGCCAGCAGTCCTACAGGGGGCACCGGGGAGCTGTTTTTT

V: TRBV4-1
size: .
J: TRBJ1-4
D: .
CDR3: CASSQGGTRSEKLFF
DNA: TGCGCCAGCAGCCAAGGCGGGACGCGGTCCGAAAAACTGTTTTTT

V: TRBV11-2
size: .
J: TRBJ2-3
D: TRBD2
CDR3: CASSLGGSGGYTDTQYF
DNA: TGTGCCAGCAGCTTAGGTGGTAGCGGGGGATATACAGATACGCAGTATTTT

V: TRBV28
size: medium-sized
J: TRBJ1-5
D: .
CDR3: CASNTDSRFSQPQHF
DNA: TGTGCCAGCAATACGGACAGCCGGTTCAGTCAGCCCCAGCATTTT

V: TRBV29-1
size: .
J: TRBJ2-7
D: TRBD1
CDR3: CSVETDRGPEQYF
DNA: TGCAGCGTTGAAACGGACAGGGGGCCCGAGCAGTACTTC

V: TRBV21-1
size: .
J: TRBJ1-5
D: .
CDR3: CASSTGTVDSNQPQHF
DNA: TGTGCCAGCAGCACGGGTACAGTTGATAGCAATCAGCCCCAGCATTTT

V: TRBV6-1
size: .
J: TRBJ1-2
D: .
CDR3: CASRPIHGDDGYTF
DNA: TGTGCCAGCAGACCAATACATGGCGACGATGGCTACACCTTC

V: TRBV7-2
size: .
J: TRBJ2-3
D: .
CDR3: CASSFGWADTQYF
DNA: TGTGCCAGCAGCTTTGGCTGGGCAGATACGCAGTATTTT

V: TRBV15
size: large
J: TRBJ2-1
D: .
CDR3: CATSNVVGSYNEQFF
DNA: TGTGCCACCAGCAATGTTGTGGGCTCCTACAATGAGCAGTTCTTC

V: TRBV7-9
size: .
J: TRBJ1-5
D: TRBD1
CDR3: CASSSDTGGSNQPQHF
DNA: TGTGCCAGCAGCTCCGATACAGGGGGAAGCAATCAGCCCCAGCATTTT

V: TRBV13
size: .
J: TRBJ2-7
D: .
CDR3: CASRGFYEQYF
DNA: TGTGCCAGCAGGGGGTTCTACGAGCAGTACTTC

V: TRBV30
size: .
J: TRBJ1-3
D: TRBD1
CDR3: CAWSRDSSGNTIYF
DNA: TGTGCCTGGAGTCGGGACAGCTCTGGAAACACCATATATTTT

V: TRBV6-1
size: .
J: TRBJ2-7
D: .
CDR3: CASSEIMAGAGSTYEQYF
DNA: TGTGCCAGCAGTGAAATCATGGCAGGGGCGGGTTCCACCTACGAGCAGTACTTC

V: TRBV6-1
size: .
J: TRBJ2-1
D: .
CDR3: CASNTGVSRQFF
DNA: TGTGCCAGCAACACGGGGGTCTCCCGGCAGTTCTTC

V: TRBV10-3
size: few
J: TRBJ1-2
D: .
CDR3: CAISDSTGNYGYTF
DNA: TGTGCCATCAGTGATAGTACAGGGAACTATGGCTACACCTTC

V: TRBV25-1
size: .
J: TRBJ1-6
D: .
CDR3: CASSIQGAVRNSPLHF
DNA: TGTGCCAGCAGTATACAGGGAGCTGTCCGTAATTCACCCCTCCACTTT

V: TRBV4-2
size: large
J: TRBJ2-7
D: TRBD1
CDR3: CASSQPDRVDEQYF
DNA: TGTGCCAGCAGCCAGCCGGACAGGGTCGACGAGCAGTACTTC

V: TRBV6-6
size: .
J: TRBJ2-1
D: TRBD1
CDR3: CASRRQGSYNEQFF
DNA: TGTGCCAGCAGGCGACAGGGCTCCTACAATGAGCAGTTCTTC

V: TRBV19
size: medium-sized
J: TRBJ2-5
D: .
CDR3: CASRQAGETQYF
DNA: TGTGCCAGCAGACAGGCTGGAGAGACCCAGTACTTC

V: TRBV30
size: .
J: TRBJ2-2
D: .
CDR3: CAWRGLNTGELFF
DNA: TGTGCCTGGAGGGGGCTGAACACCGGGGAGCTGTTTTTT

V: TRBV6-1
size: .
J: TRBJ1-1
D: .
CDR3: CASGRLNTEAFF
DNA: TGTGCCAGCGGTAGGTTGAACACTGAAGCTTTCTTT

V: TRBV10-3
size: .
J: TRBJ1-4
D: TRBD1
CDR3: CAISGTAVNEKLFF
DNA: TGTGCCATCAGCGGGACAGCCGTTAATGAAAAACTGTTTTTT

V: TRBV6-4
size: .
J: TRBJ2-5
D: TRBD2
CDR3: CASSGLAGGRTQYF
DNA: TGTGCCAGCAGCGGACTAGCGGGTGGACGGACCCAGTACTTC

V: TRBV7-2
size: medium-sized
J: TRBJ1-1
D: TRBD1
CDR3: CASSLALNRGSTEAFF
DNA: TGTGCCAGCAGCTTAGCGCTAAACAGGGGGTCCACTGAAGCTTTCTTT

V: TRBV5-4
size: .
J: TRBJ2-7
D: TRBD1
CDR3: CASSLDRGEQYF
DNA: TGTGCCAGCAGCCTGGACAGGGGCGAGCAGTACTTC

V: TRBV6-5
size: .
J: TRBJ2-5
D: TRBD2
CDR3: CASTQDGRGETQYF
DNA: TGTGCCAGCACCCAAGACGGGAGGGGGGAGACCCAGTACTTC

V: TRBV28
size: medium-sized
J: TRBJ2-2
D: TRBD2
CDR3: CASSGTSGSMGTGELFF
DNA: TGTGCCAGCAGTGGGACTAGCGGGAGCATGGGCACCGGGGAGCTGTTTTTT

V: TRBV21-1
size: .
J: TRBJ1-5
D: .
CDR3: CASSQSGASNQPQHF
DNA: TGTGCCAGCAGCCAATCGGGGGCTAGCAATCAGCCCCAGCATTTT

V: TRBV9
size: .
J: TRBJ2-1
D: .
CDR3: CASSKGDLSYNEQFF
DNA: TGTGCCAGCAGCAAAGGCGATCTATCCTACAATGAGCAGTTCTTC

V: TRBV5-1
size: .
J: TRBJ2-7
D: TRBD2
CDR3: CASRPTSGGAYEQYF
DNA: TGCGCCAGCAGACCGACTAGCGGGGGGGCCTACGAGCAGTACTTC

V: TRBV6-1
size: .
J: TRBJ1-1
D: .
CDR3: CASSTGLWGDTEAFF
DNA: TGTGCCAGCAGTACGGGACTCTGGGGGGACACTGAAGCTTTCTTT

V: TRBV5-6
size: hyperexpanded
J: TRBJ1-6
D: .
CDR3: CASGERVRNSPLHF
DNA: TGTGCCAGCGGGGAACGGGTTCGGAATTCACCCCTCCACTTT

V: TRBV7-9
size: .
J: TRBJ2-4
D: TRBD2
CDR3: CASTPGRDLTKNIQYF
DNA: TGTGCCAGCACCCCAGGGAGGGACTTGACCAAAAACATTCAGTACTTC

V: TRBV28
size: few
J: TRBJ2-3
D: TRBD1
CDR3: CASSINRGTDTQYF
DNA: TGTGCCAGCAGTATTAACAGGGGAACAGATACGCAGTATTTT

V: TRBV19
size: large
J: TRBJ1-1
D: .
CDR3: CASSSVLNTEAFF
DNA: TGTGCCAGTAGCTCCGTACTGAACACTGAAGCTTTCTTT

V: TRBV28
size: .
J: TRBJ1-4
D: TRBD1
CDR3: CASSSGQAFSEKLFF
DNA: TGTGCCAGCAGTTCCGGACAGGCTTTCTCGGAAAAACTGTTTTTT

V: TRBV11-3
size: .
J: TRBJ1-2
D: .
CDR3: CASSSQGNYGYTF
DNA: TGTGCCAGCAGCTCACAGGGTAACTATGGCTACACCTTC